This entry lists 5 T cell receptor beta chains sequenced from one sample in a study of glioma-infiltrating T cells. TCR alpha and beta CDR3 regions were amplified from RNA using iRepertoire nested multiplex PCR. TCRdb passed the multiplex PCR reads through MiXCR, listing each CDR3 protein once. The sample carries about 140,000 distinct CDR3 sequences, about two fifths recorded once. Specimen: glioma tissue, nonneoplastic brain tissue, or PBMCs (not recorded which). Source of these receptors: a human donor with low-grade glioma or glioblastoma, undergoing nonglioma brain surgery, or in good health (not recorded which).

On this clonotype: A much larger clone lies one base from this, so it may be a read error. The chain combines TRBV6-5 with TRBJ1-1, with unresolved D. Looked up from germline, CDR1 is MNHEY and CDR2 is SVGAGI. The CDR3 length is 13 residues. Trimming took off 2 bases at V and 5 bases at J, with 9 bases between the two ends. The CDR3 spells CASSYRRVTEAFF. CDR3 nucleotides: TGTGCCAGCAGTTACAGGAGGGTAACTGAAGCTTTCTTT.

This clonotype was seen a handful of times. The chain has TRBV20-1 and TRBJ1-2, with D maybe TRBD1 (6 bases). The V and J ends lost 6 bases and 2 bases respectively, with 10 bases between them. This CDR3 spans 12 amino acids. Germline loops: CDR1 DFQATT, CDR2 SNEGSKA (reference sequence). As DNA, the CDR3 is TGCAGTGCGCCGGACAGAAACTATGGCTACACCTTC. This codes for CSAPDRNYGYTF.

This clonotype was picked up a small number of times. This chain connects TRBV6-1 to TRBJ2-5; 16 nucleotides match TRBD2. The CDR3 is 23 amino acids. The V and J ends lost 4 bases and 4 bases, in that order; junction bases with no gene match: 24. Germline-derived CDR1 and CDR2 are MNHNS and SASEGT. As DNA, the CDR3 is TGTGCCAGCAGTGTAGCTTCGGGACTAGCGGGAGGGCTGGGGGCTCGCTGGGGAGAGACCCAGTACTTC. Translated: CASSVASGLAGGLGARWGETQYF.

In this sample, this clonotype turned up a few times. The chain carries TRBV6-1 and TRBJ1-1, with no clear D. V lost 6 bases to trimming and J lost 3 bases, with 11 bases between them. Germline values: CDR1 MNHNS, CDR2 SASEGT. The CDR3 extends over 13 amino acids. In nucleotides, the CDR3 is TGTGCCAGCAGCTTTGTCTTGGACACTGAAGCTTTCTTT. Encoded protein: CASSFVLDTEAFF.

The chain is built from TRBV9 and TRBJ2-3, with 7 bases fitting TRBD2. With 1 base clipped from V and 2 bases from J, the junction kept 4 bases outside the gene matches. The CDR3 covers 15 residues. Germline values: CDR1 SGDLS, CDR2 YYNGEE. The CDR3 sequence: CASSVSGTITDTQYF. In DNA, the CDR3 is TGTGCCAGCAGCGTATCAGGGACTATCACAGATACGCAGTATTTT.